What follows are 7 T cell receptor beta chains derived from one specimen sequenced in a study of T cells in Graves' hyperthyroidism and ophthalmopathy (dated by TCRdb to about 2019). The library was prepared using multiplex PCR. TCRdb names Illumina HiSeq 2000 as the instrument used. Amplification of TCR beta CDR3 regions was carried out from RNA transcripts. The first round of RT-PCR for the TCR CDR3 was performed with the HTBI primer set and the Qiagen OneStep RT-PCR kit. The public reads were quality trimmed at Q25 with fastp and then assembled into clones with MiXCR by TCRdb, keeping productive beta chains. Merged by CDR3 protein, the rows form single entries marked with the most common genes and DNA. A total of more than 450,000 distinct CDR3 sequences appear in this sample, approximately 14% of them only once. The top ten constitute around 14% of the sample. Sequencing was carried out using blood. The receptors were gathered from a woman aged 35 to 49 with Graves' hyperthyroidism.

CDR3 nucleotides: TGTGCCAGCAGTCTTATTCTCGGCTCCTACAATGAGCAGTTCTTC. It specifies CASSLILGSYNEQFF. The V gene is TRBV27, the J gene TRBJ2-1; D is unclear. Germline V gene sequence: CDR1 MNHEY, CDR2 SMNVEV (reference sequence). V lost 5 bases and J lost 0, with 11 bases in between. CDR3 length equals 15 residues.

This clonotype was found many times. The J gene is TRBJ2-3, the V gene TRBV3-1; D uncertain. With 2 bases removed from V and 3 bases from J, the gap between germline ends came to 6 bases. The CDR3 has 13 residues. Germline CDR1 reads LGHDT; CDR2 reads YNNKEL (reference sequence). The CDR3 spells CASSQLRTDTQYF. CDR3 nucleotides: TGTGCCAGCAGCCAACTAAGGACAGATACGCAGTATTTT.

This clonotype came up many times. This sequence joins TRBV5-8 and TRBJ2-7; D gene ambiguous. V was cut by 0 bases and J by 5 bases, with 9 bases left in between. Germline V gene data show CDR1 as SGHTS and CDR2 as YDEGEE. This CDR3 has 13 amino acids. In DNA form, the CDR3 reads TGTGCCAGCAGCTTGGAGGCAATGAACGAGCAGTACTTC. It translates to CASSLEAMNEQYF.

The J gene is TRBJ1-5, the V gene TRBV20-1, with D unclear. Trimming pared 0 bases from V and 2 bases from J, leaving 8 bases between. Germline assignment: CDR1 DFQATT and CDR2 SNEGSKA (reference sequence). This CDR3 comprises 14 residues. Here the CDR3 DNA reads TGCAGTGCTAGAGATGATAGTGGCAATCAGCCCCAGCATTTT. Translation: CSARDDSGNQPQHF.

The chain employs TRBV19 and TRBJ1-5; D uncertain. This CDR3 has 13 amino acids. Germline V CDR1 and CDR2: LNHDA, SQIVND (reference sequence). V lost 7 bases and J 5 bases, leaving 12 bases between the germline ends. The CDR3 here is CASKRSVDQPQHF. The CDR3 DNA reads as TGTGCCAGTAAGAGGTCAGTCGATCAGCCCCAGCATTTT.

This clonotype was found many times. The CDR3 coding sequence is TGCGCCAGCAGCCCCGCCCCTTGGGACAGGGGGCCCAATGAGCAGTTCTTC. Protein: CASSPAPWDRGPNEQFF. The chain carries TRBV5-1 and TRBJ2-1; 12 nucleotides match TRBD1. CDR1 is SGHRS, CDR2 YFSETQ, per germline. CDR3 length: 17 amino acids. V trimming: 4 bases; J trimming: 6 bases; junction bases outside the gene matches: 11.

Ten or more counts support this clonotype. The V and J genes are TRBV30 and TRBJ2-7; the D gene is possibly TRBD1 (6 bases). V was cut by 2 bases and J by 3 bases, with 8 bases left in between. The germline V gene encodes CDR1 GTSNPN and CDR2 SVGIG (reference sequence). The CDR3 totals 12 residues. CDR3 nucleotides: TGTGCCTGGAGTATGGGACACTACGAGCAGTACTTC. As protein: CAWSMGHYEQYF.